The 25 T cell receptor beta chains given below trace back to one sample, sequenced in a study of cytomegalovirus exposure and HLA in healthy donors. Using immunoSEQ multiplex PCR, the repertoire was profiled, and TCRdb retains in-frame clones only, with some absent. The sample lists 110,000 to 150,000 clones, around 93% occurring once. Sequenced material: PBMCs. Source of these receptors: a man aged 18 to 29 in good health and CMV-seropositive.

The chain links TRBV4-1 to TRBJ1-5; perhaps TRBD1 as D (5 bases). Trimming removed 1 base from V and 4 bases from J, with 11 bases in between. The CDR3 contains 15 residues. Germline lookup yields CDR1 MGHRA and CDR2 YSYEKL. CDR3 bases: TGCGCCAGCAGCCAAGTCGGCAGGGTGAATCAGCCCCAGCATTTT. It encodes CASSQVGRVNQPQHF.

V and J are TRBV5-4 and TRBJ2-3, with D possibly matching TRBD1 (6 bases). The CDR3 runs 15 residues. Germline V lookup: CDR1 SGHNT, CDR2 YYREEE (reference sequence). Trimming left V 0 bases short and J 4 bases short, with 12 bases between. The CDR3 nucleotides read TGTGCCAGCAGCTTGGGGTCGAGGGGGTCAGATACGCAGTATTTT. Amino acids: CASSLGSRGSDTQYF.

The V gene is TRBV2, the J gene TRBJ2-5; TRBD2 matches 9 bases. The CDR3 spans 14 residues. The V gene end was trimmed by 6 bases and the J gene end by 7 bases; junction bases not matched to a gene: 9. Germline CDR1 SNHLY, CDR2 FYNNEI. The CDR3 DNA sequence: TGTGCCAGCAGAGAGACTAGCGGACTGGGGACCCAGTACTTC. Translation: CASRETSGLGTQYF.

The chain employs TRBV7-9 and TRBJ1-1, with D uncertain. The V end lost 6 bases, the J end lost 1 base, and 9 bases lay between the germline ends. There are 13 residues in the CDR3. From germline, CDR1 is SEHNR and CDR2 FQNEAQ (reference sequence). Written as DNA, the CDR3 is TGTGCCAGCAGTCGTCCAGAGAACACTGAAGCTTTCTTT. Translated: CASSRPENTEAFF.

The V gene is TRBV6-1, the J gene TRBJ1-2; a weak D match, TRBD1 (6 bases). The CDR3 has 13 amino acids. Trimming cost V 7 bases and J 8 bases, with 17 bases left between them. CDR1 and CDR2 from the germline V gene are MNHNS and SASEGT. This chain's CDR3 is CASNPTGRGGYTF. Here the CDR3 DNA reads TGTGCCAGCAATCCGACAGGCCGAGGCGGCTACACCTTC.

V and J are TRBV2 and TRBJ1-5, with TRBD1 as a possible D gene (5 bases). There are 18 residues in the CDR3. Trimming took off 6 bases at V and 1 base at J, with 22 bases between the two ends. Germline values: CDR1 SNHLY, CDR2 FYNNEI. CDR3 coding DNA: TGTGCCAGCAGCCTCTCCCTCACCGGGGGGAGAAGCAATCAGCCCCAGCATTTT. This sequence encodes CASSLSLTGGRSNQPQHF.

The chain employs TRBV28 and TRBJ2-7; D not certain. The length of the CDR3 is 16 residues. Trimming pared 3 bases from V and 2 bases from J, leaving 17 bases between. The V gene's germline CDR1 is MDHEN and CDR2 SYDVKM. The CDR3 bases are TGTGCCAGCAGTTTGCCCCAAGGCCCTAGGCCCTACGAGCAGTACTTC. Encoded protein: CASSLPQGPRPYEQYF.

The chain employs TRBV10-3 and TRBJ2-7; D gene uncertain. CDR3 length: 13 residues. Trimming cost V 5 bases and J 4 bases, with 12 bases left between them. Germline V gene data show CDR1 as ENHRY and CDR2 as SYGVKD. CDR3 region: CAISLKLEYEQYF. CDR3 bases: TGTGCCATCAGTCTCAAGCTCGAGTACGAGCAGTACTTC.

The chain has TRBV5-1 and TRBJ2-3, with a weak D call TRBD2 (6 bases). Germline-derived CDR1 and CDR2 are SGHRS and YFSETQ. V lost 2 bases to trimming and J lost 0 bases, with 13 bases between them. CDR3 length: 16 residues. CDR3 protein: CASSFSGTPSTDTQYF. The CDR3, as DNA: TGCGCCAGCAGCTTCTCTGGGACTCCTAGCACAGATACGCAGTATTTT.

The chain employs TRBV27 and TRBJ1-2, with a possible D match to TRBD1 (5 bases). Germline V CDR1 and CDR2: MNHEY, SMNVEV (reference sequence). Trimming left V 0 bases short and J 3 bases short, with 8 bases between. This CDR3 region has 14 residues. CDR3 nucleotides: TGTGCCAGCAGTTTATCGGGGGGATACTATGGCTACACCTTC. It translates to CASSLSGGYYGYTF.

This chain connects TRBV2 to TRBJ2-5; D might be TRBD1 (5 bases). The ends were cut back, 8 bases at V and 5 bases at J, with 15 bases in the middle. This CDR3 spans 13 amino acids. Germline-derived CDR1 and CDR2 are SNHLY and FYNNEI. The CDR3 nucleotides are TGTGCCAGCCAGGGATGGGCCGAGGAGACCCAGTACTTC. Translated: CASQGWAEETQYF.

This clone showed up just once. The chain joins TRBV2 to TRBJ2-1; D perhaps matches TRBD2 (6 bases). The V end was cut by 8 bases, the J end by 8 bases, with 19 bases between. This CDR3 contains 14 residues. CDR1 is SNHLY, CDR2 FYNNEI, per germline. CDR3 amino acids: CASRRGGLGDEQFF. DNA for the CDR3: TGTGCCAGCCGCCGAGGAGGGCTCGGCGATGAGCAGTTCTTC.

This clone was found once. V gene TRBV7-8 combines with J gene TRBJ2-7; maybe TRBD2 (7 bases). CDR3 size: 16 residues. V was trimmed by 3 bases and J by 2 bases, leaving 17 bases between them. Germline-derived CDR1 and CDR2 are SGHVS and FQNEAQ. CDR3 region: CASSLRTGGGPYEQYF. The CDR3 DNA is TGTGCCAGCAGCTTGCGGACTGGCGGGGGCCCCTACGAGCAGTACTTC.

In this sample, this clone turned up once. The chain uses TRBV5-1 and TRBJ1-4; no clear D. The CDR3 totals 15 residues. The germline CDR1 and CDR2 sequences are SGHRS and YFSETQ. Trimming removed 2 bases at V and 0 bases at J, with 8 bases between. As DNA, the CDR3 is TGCGCCAGCAGCTTCCAGGCCGCAACTAATGAAAAACTGTTTTTT. It yields the protein CASSFQAATNEKLFF.

This chain uses TRBV7-6 with TRBJ1-3, with 10 bases aligning to TRBD1. This CDR3 is 17 amino acids long. J gave up 3 bases and V 4 bases, and 9 bases lay outside the gene matches. Per germline, CDR1 SGHVS and CDR2 FNYEAQ. The CDR3: CASSYTFGTGDGNTIYF. In DNA, the CDR3 is TGTGCCAGCAGCTACACATTCGGGACAGGGGATGGAAACACCATATATTTT.

The CDR3 DNA sequence: TGTGCCACCAGCAGCCCGGCGACTTACAATGAAAAACTGTTTTTT. The encoded protein is CATSSPATYNEKLFF. The V and J genes are TRBV15 and TRBJ1-4; D is unresolved. CDR1 and CDR2 from the germline V gene are LNHNV and YYDKDF (reference sequence). The ends were cut back, 3 bases at V and 5 bases at J, with 13 bases in the middle. The CDR3 runs 15 residues.

This chain uses TRBV2 with TRBJ2-2; maybe TRBD1 (5 bases). Germline V CDR1 and CDR2: SNHLY, FYNNEI. The V end lost 0 bases, the J end lost 8 bases, and 10 bases lay between the germline ends. CDR3 length: 14 amino acids. Here the CDR3 reads CASSEAGQSGELFF. Here the CDR3 DNA reads TGTGCCAGCAGTGAAGCGGGGCAGAGTGGGGAGCTGTTTTTT.

The genes are TRBV28 and TRBJ2-3, with D perhaps matching TRBD2 (7 bases). CDR3 length equals 19 residues. CDR1 is MDHEN and CDR2 is SYDVKM in the germline V gene. With 5 bases removed from V and 0 bases from J, the gap between germline ends came to 24 bases. CDR3 sequence reads: CASSLEGGLAVLSTDTQYF. The CDR3 DNA reads as TGTGCCAGCAGTCTCGAGGGGGGGCTAGCGGTACTTAGCACAGATACGCAGTATTTT.

The chain couples TRBV29-1 to TRBJ2-7; tentative D call: TRBD1 (7 bases). The CDR3 length is 12 residues. Trimming cost V 4 bases and J 4 bases, with 11 bases left between them. Germline CDR1 SQVTM, CDR2 ANQGSEA. CDR3 region: CSVGSGGYEQYF. The CDR3 DNA follows: TGCAGCGTTGGCTCAGGGGGGTACGAGCAGTACTTC.

This sequence joins TRBV5-1 and TRBJ2-7, with 12 bases fitting TRBD2. The CDR3 contains 16 residues. The V segment lost 0 bases and the J segment 2 bases; nucleotides outside the gene matches: 3. Germline V lookup: CDR1 SGHRS, CDR2 YFSETQ. The CDR3 DNA sequence: TGCGCCAGCAGCTTGGCTACTAGCGGGAGGCCCTACGAGCAGTACTTC. Amino acid sequence: CASSLATSGRPYEQYF.

The V gene is TRBV7-2, the J gene TRBJ2-3, with TRBD1 matching over 7 bases. The CDR3 sequence is 15 residues long. CDR1 is SGHTA and CDR2 is FQGNSA in the germline V gene. With 5 bases clipped from V and 3 bases from J, the junction kept 8 bases outside the gene matches. In DNA form, the CDR3 reads TGTGCCAGCAGCATCAGGGGGTGGGGGACAGATACGCAGTATTTT. It translates to CASSIRGWGTDTQYF. Full variable domain (outside the CDR3, taken from reference TRBV7-2 and TRBJ2-3): GAGVSQSPSNKVTEKGKDVELRCDPISGHTALYWYRQSLGQGLEFLIYFQGNSAPDKSGLPSDRFSAERTGGSVSTLTIQRTQQEDSAVYLCASSIRGWGTDTQYFGPGTRLTVL.

The rearrangement uses TRBV5-4 and TRBJ2-1; no definite D call. The CDR3 totals 14 residues. Germline lookup yields CDR1 SGHNT and CDR2 YYREEE (reference sequence). Trimming removed 4 bases at V and 2 bases at J, with 10 bases between. CDR3 protein: CASSLPSAYNEQFF. In nucleotides, the CDR3 is TGTGCCAGCAGCCTACCGAGCGCCTACAATGAGCAGTTCTTC. Full variable domain (rest looked up from reference TRBV5-4 and TRBJ2-1): ETGVTQSPTHLIKTRGQQVTLRCSSQSGHNTVSWYQQALGQGPQFIFQYYREEENGRGNFPPRFSGLQFPNYSSELNVNALELDDSALYLCASSLPSAYNEQFFGPGTRLTVL.

The genes are TRBV13 and TRBJ2-2; D perhaps matches TRBD2 (5 bases). Germline CDR1 and CDR2: PRHDT and FYEKMQ (reference sequence). This CDR3 has 16 amino acids. V lost 5 bases and J 0 bases, leaving 13 bases between the germline ends. CDR3 loop: CASSPGVVANTGELFF. The CDR3 coding sequence is TGTGCCAGCAGCCCCGGGGTGGTGGCGAACACCGGGGAGCTGTTTTTT.

This chain joins TRBV30 and TRBJ1-3; no reliable D call. CDR3 length: 14 residues. The V and J ends lost 0 bases and 4 bases respectively, with 10 bases between them. The germline V gene has CDR1 GTSNPN and CDR2 SVGIG (reference sequence). For the CDR3, the DNA is TGTGCCTGGAGTGTACAACGAGGGGGAAACACCATATATTTT. Translated, it gives CAWSVQRGGNTIYF.

This chain uses TRBV11-2 with TRBJ2-5; tentative D call: TRBD1 (6 bases). Trimming shortened V by 4 bases and J by 3 bases, and 9 bases separated the two germline ends. The CDR3 totals 13 residues. Germline V lookup: CDR1 SGHAT, CDR2 FQNNGV. As DNA, the CDR3 is TGTGCCAGCAGCTCGGGACAAGAAGAGACCCAGTACTTC. This codes for CASSSGQEETQYF.